Below, 8 T cell receptor beta chains from the same sample are listed, as sequenced in a study of long-term antiretroviral therapy in people with HIV. It was version v3.0 of the immunoSEQ assay that was run at survey level. Clones were read by immunoSEQ multiplex PCR, and TCRdb kept only the in-frame ones, dropping some. The data contain 35,000 to 40,000 clones, around 94% of them seen just once; the ten biggest clones take up roughly 4%. Sequences were derived from unsorted PBMCs, sampled 4.1 years after starting antiretroviral therapy. These receptor sequences come from a woman between 50 and 59 years old with HIV.

The chain employs TRBV6-5 and TRBJ2-2; no clear D gene. Germline assignment: CDR1 MNHEY and CDR2 SVGAGI. Trimming stripped 5 bases from V and 7 bases from J, with 8 bases between. This CDR3 region has 12 residues. This chain's CDR3 is CASSRVGGELFF. CDR3 nucleotide sequence: TGTGCCAGCAGTCGGGTGGGCGGGGAGCTGTTTTTT.

This clone showed up just once. The chain links TRBV6-5 to TRBJ2-5; 7 bases match TRBD1. The ends lost 6 bases at V and 5 bases at J; junction bases unmatched: 12. CDR1 and CDR2 (germline): MNHEY, SVGAGI. The CDR3 is 15 amino acids. The CDR3 nucleotides are TGTGCCAGCAGCACTCCAAGGGACAGTAAGGAGACCCAGTACTTC. It is translated as CASSTPRDSKETQYF.

The J gene is TRBJ1-1, the V gene TRBV7-2; tentative D call: TRBD1 (6 bases). Trimming shortened V by 0 bases and J by 6 bases, and 14 bases separated the two germline ends. This CDR3 is built from 15 residues. Germline V lookup: CDR1 SGHTA, CDR2 FQGNSA. The CDR3 here is CASSLAGWGGPEAFF. For the CDR3, the DNA is TGTGCCAGCAGCTTAGCGGGGTGGGGGGGCCCTGAAGCTTTCTTT. Supplemented by reference TRBV7-2 and TRBJ1-1, the full variable domain reads GAGVSQSPSNKVTEKGKDVELRCDPISGHTALYWYRQSLGQGLEFLIYFQGNSAPDKSGLPSDRFSAERTGGSVSTLTIQRTQQEDSAVYLCASSLAGWGGPEAFFGQGTRLTVV.

The chain joins TRBV30 to TRBJ2-1, with D maybe TRBD2 (5 bases). CDR3 size: 10 residues. Trimming left V 5 bases short and J 9 bases short, with 8 bases between. Germline V gives CDR1 GTSNPN, CDR2 SVGIG (reference sequence). The chain's CDR3 is CAWGEREQFF. The CDR3 DNA is TGTGCCTGGGGGGAGCGTGAGCAGTTCTTC. The full variable domain, with the rest looked up from reference TRBV30 and TRBJ2-1, is SQTIHQWPATLVQPVGSPLSLECTVEGTSNPNLYWYRQAAGRGLQLLFYSVGIGQISSEVPQNLSASRPQDRQFILSSKKLLLSDSGFYLCAWGEREQFFGPGTRLTVL.

The chain recombines TRBV27 with TRBJ2-7; D is possibly TRBD1 or TRBD2 (5 bases each). The CDR3 extends over 16 amino acids. The germline CDR1 and CDR2 sequences are MNHEY and SMNVEV (reference sequence). V lost 5 bases and J 0 bases, leaving 17 bases between the germline ends. DNA for the CDR3: TGTGCCAGCAGTACTGACCGGGACGGATTCTCCTACGAGCAGTACTTC. This sequence encodes CASSTDRDGFSYEQYF.

The rearrangement joins TRBV5-1 to TRBJ1-1; the D gene is possibly TRBD1 (5 bases). From germline, CDR1 is SGHRS and CDR2 YFSETQ. This CDR3 has 17 amino acids. V was trimmed by 4 bases and J by 1 base, leaving 20 bases between them. The CDR3 region has the DNA TGCGCCAGCAGCAGCGGGGGGAATGGGCGTCCGAACACTGAAGCTTTCTTT. Amino acid sequence: CASSSGGNGRPNTEAFF. The complete variable domain, with remaining parts taken from reference TRBV5-1 and TRBJ1-1, reads KAGVTQTPRYLIKTRGQQVTLSCSPISGHRSVSWYQQTPGQGLQFLFEYFSETQRNKGNFPGRFSGRQFSNSRSEMNVSTLELGDSALYLCASSSGGNGRPNTEAFFGQGTRLTVV.

The J gene is TRBJ1-2, the V gene TRBV4-3; the D is unclear. V was cut by 8 bases and J by 2 bases, with 15 bases left in between. The CDR3 runs 14 residues. In germline, CDR1 is LGHNA, CDR2 YSLEER. The CDR3 loop reads CASSAGSGNYGYTF. The CDR3 region has the DNA TGCGCCAGCTCCGCGGGGTCGGGGAACTATGGCTACACCTTC.

The gene calls are TRBV5-1 and TRBJ1-3; 9 bases fit TRBD1. V was pared by 0 bases and J by 2 bases, with 3 bases of the junction left unmatched. CDR1 and CDR2 (germline): SGHRS, YFSETQ. The CDR3 loop spans 16 amino acids. As DNA, the CDR3 is TGCGCCAGCAGCTTGGCCGGGGACAGGGCTGGAAACACCATATATTTT. The encoded protein is CASSLAGDRAGNTIYF.